A selection of T cell receptor beta chains follows, all from one sample in a study of beta chain features in type 1 diabetes. Generated by immunoSEQ multiplex PCR, the TCRdb table keeps only in-frame clones and is missing some. The sample carries roughly 610,000 clones, about 16% recorded once. The sequenced sample was naive CD4+ T cells from blood. Every receptor here comes from a man aged 18 to 30 in good health. CDR3s include the opening cysteine and the closing phenylalanine or tryptophan. D genes are given only for firm matches. Size values are once, few and many counts, or a class for expanded clones, and some rows have none.

j_call,d_call,v_call,clone_size,cdr3_aa,cdr3_nt
TRBJ2-7,NA,TRBV27,few,CASSSFPLYEQYF,TGTGCCAGCAGTTCCTTCCCCCTCTACGAGCAGTACTTC
TRBJ1-5,NA,TRBV7-9,NA,CASSLAAGVGNQPQHF,TGTGCCAGCAGCTTAGCGGCGGGGGTAGGCAATCAGCCCCAGCATTTT
TRBJ2-7,NA,TRBV28,NA,CASSNSYEQYF,TGTGCCAGCAGCAATTCCTACGAGCAGTACTTC
TRBJ1-4,TRBD1,TRBV9,NA,CASSAGVTGASNEKLFF,TGTGCCAGCAGCGCGGGGGTTACAGGGGCGAGTAATGAAAAACTGTTTTTT
TRBJ2-2,NA,TRBV28,few,CASSTGGTGELFF,TGTGCCAGCAGTACAGGCGGCACCGGGGAGCTGTTTTTT
TRBJ2-3,TRBD2,TRBV9,few,CASSVARDSGVTDTQYF,TGTGCCAGCAGCGTAGCGCGCGATAGCGGGGTTACAGATACGCAGTATTTT
TRBJ2-7,NA,TRBV23-1,many,CASSRRGVRREQYF,TGCGCCAGCAGTCGGCGAGGAGTGAGGAGGGAGCAGTACTTC
TRBJ2-6,TRBD1,TRBV18,NA,CASSPQGASGANVLTF,TGTGCCAGCTCGCCCCAGGGGGCGAGCGGGGCCAACGTCCTGACTTTC
TRBJ2-3,NA,TRBV7-2,NA,CASSSEGGTDTQYF,TGTGCCAGCAGCTCCGAGGGGGGAACAGATACGCAGTATTTT
TRBJ1-1,NA,TRBV6-5,few,CASSYSRQVNTEAFF,TGTGCCAGCAGTTACTCACGACAGGTGAACACTGAAGCTTTCTTT
TRBJ1-1,NA,TRBV11-2,few,CASSTGLNTEAFF,TGTGCCAGCAGCACAGGGCTGAACACTGAAGCTTTCTTT
TRBJ1-2,TRBD1,TRBV28,NA,CASSRDRRNYGYTF,TGTGCCAGCAGCCGGGACAGGAGGAACTATGGCTACACCTTC
TRBJ1-6,NA,TRBV4-2,NA,CASSQFRLSTNSPLHF,TGTGCCAGCAGCCAATTCCGGCTCTCGACCAATTCACCCCTCCACTTT
TRBJ2-5,NA,TRBV6-5,few,CASSPPGGVQETQYF,TGTGCCAGCAGTCCCCCAGGAGGGGTCCAAGAGACCCAGTACTTC
TRBJ2-1,NA,TRBV12-5,many,CASGLQYNEQFF,TGTGCTAGTGGCTTACAGTACAATGAGCAGTTCTTC
TRBJ1-2,NA,TRBV9,few,CASSERRLDYGYTF,TGTGCCAGCAGCGAGAGAAGGCTCGACTATGGCTACACCTTC
TRBJ2-3,TRBD1,TRBV5-4,few,CASSLLQGQGTDTQYF,TGTGCCAGCAGCTTGCTACAGGGGCAGGGCACAGATACGCAGTATTTT
TRBJ2-3,NA,TRBV11-3,NA,CASSFLGTDTQYF,TGTGCCAGCAGCTTCCTAGGCACAGATACGCAGTATTTT
TRBJ1-2,NA,TRBV27,NA,CASSFLRGGPNYGYTF,TGTGCCAGCAGTTTCCTCCGCGGAGGCCCCAACTATGGCTACACCTTC
TRBJ2-3,NA,TRBV9,NA,CASSAPPLDTQYF,TGTGCCAGCAGCGCACCGCCTCTAGATACGCAGTATTTT
TRBJ2-3,TRBD2,TRBV5-4,few,CASSLRLAGADTQYF,TGTGCCAGCAGCTTGCGACTAGCGGGAGCAGATACGCAGTATTTT
TRBJ1-1,NA,TRBV7-7,few,CASRADWNTEAFF,TGTGCTAGCAGGGCTGATTGGAACACTGAAGCTTTCTTT